This T cell receptor (beta chain) was identified during a study of identical twins. Findings of the study overall: Models came in too low on out-of-frame TCR alpha sharing in monozygotic twins.

V lost 4 bases, J lost 4 bases, and 6 bases stayed unmatched. The CDR3 has 15 amino acids. This clonotype was seen at least ten times. Antigen specificity is unknown. TCRdb re-called the 5' RACE reads through MiXCR, storing one row per CDR3 protein. The sample holds 700,000 or so distinct CDR3 sequences, approximately 9% seen once. These same records also appear under a second study, on yellow fever vaccine responses in identical twins.

The clonotype comes from a woman between 18 and 30 years old in good health. This rearrangement joins TRBV12-3 or TRBV12-4 to TRBJ2-1, with TRBD2 matching over 8 bases. What was sequenced was PBMCs. CDR3 DNA sequence: TGTGCCAGCAGTTCCCCAGCGGGGGTTTACAATGAGCAGTTCTTC. Its protein product is CASSSPAGVYNEQFF.